The 8 T cell receptor beta chains below were found in one sample sequenced in a study of cytomegalovirus exposure and HLA in healthy donors. PCR primers comprised 60 Vbeta and 13 Jbeta primers. Sequencing used immunoSEQ multiplex PCR; TCRdb keeps in-frame clones, though not all of them. Of 110,000 to 150,000 clones detected, about 80% appear once; the ten largest clones hold about 5%. What was sequenced was PBMCs. These receptors were collected from a male donor in good health and CMV-seronegative.

The chain employs TRBV19 and TRBJ1-5, with 8 bases identical to TRBD1. Germline V gene sequence: CDR1 LNHDA, CDR2 SQIVND (reference sequence). The CDR3 extends over 15 amino acids. The V and J ends lost 2 bases and 6 bases, in that order; junction bases with no gene match: 6. The DNA of the CDR3 is TGTGCCAGTAGTATAAACAGGGGGGCAGGTCAGCCCCAGCATTTT. Protein: CASSINRGAGQPQHF.

CDR3 amino acids: CASSQDTEGGRSEQFF. CDR3 nucleotide sequence: TGCGCCAGCAGCCAAGATACGGAAGGCGGAAGATCTGAGCAGTTCTTC. The chain is built from TRBV4-1 and TRBJ2-1; D not certain. The germline V and J ends were trimmed by 0 bases and 9 bases, with 18 bases remaining between them. The CDR3 is 16 amino acids. Per the germline V gene, CDR1 is MGHRA and CDR2 is YSYEKL.

The CDR3 loop reads CASSPDRGLMTDTQYF. The CDR3 nucleotides are TGTGCCAGTAGTCCGGACAGGGGGCTGATGACAGATACGCAGTATTTT. The rearrangement joins TRBV19 to TRBJ2-3, with 11 bases fitting TRBD1. With V trimmed by 5 bases and J by 3 bases, 7 bases remained unmatched. CDR3 length equals 16 residues. Germline V gene sequence: CDR1 LNHDA, CDR2 SQIVND (reference sequence).

The chain carries TRBV4-1 and TRBJ1-1; D gene ambiguous. The CDR3 spans 14 residues. Per germline, CDR1 MGHRA and CDR2 YSYEKL. With 0 bases removed from V and 2 bases from J, the gap between germline ends came to 7 bases. The CDR3 bases are TGCGCCAGCAGCCAAGACTACAGTAACACTGAAGCTTTCTTT. Its translation: CASSQDYSNTEAFF.

This clone was observed a handful of times. This chain links TRBV28 with TRBJ1-2; 10 positions agree with TRBD1. CDR1 is MDHEN, CDR2 SYDVKM, per germline. The CDR3 consists of 15 residues. V lost 3 bases to trimming and J lost 6 bases; unmatched junction nucleotides: 7. The CDR3 protein is CASSFLRQGAHGYTF. As DNA, the CDR3 is TGTGCCAGCAGTTTTTTGAGACAGGGGGCGCATGGCTACACCTTC.

This chain uses TRBV2 with TRBJ1-1; D is unclear. V was clipped by 3 bases and J by 1 base, with 9 bases between them. The CDR3 loop spans 14 amino acids. The germline V gene has CDR1 SNHLY and CDR2 FYNNEI. The CDR3 loop is CASSDLTANTEAFF. In DNA, the CDR3 is TGTGCCAGCAGTGATCTTACAGCGAACACTGAAGCTTTCTTT.

This chain uses TRBV18 with TRBJ1-4; D is perhaps TRBD1 (5 bases). CDR1 KGHSH and CDR2 LQKENI come from the germline V gene. The CDR3 length is 14 residues. V dropped 3 bases and J dropped 6 bases, with 11 bases sitting between them. The CDR3 spells CASSPQGSDEKLFF. CDR3 DNA sequence: TGTGCCAGCTCACCCCAGGGATCGGATGAAAAACTGTTTTTT.

The CDR3 sequence is CASRVGGSWETQYF. In DNA form, the CDR3 reads TGTGCCAGCAGGGTTGGAGGATCATGGGAGACCCAGTACTTC. The chain employs TRBV5-4 and TRBJ2-5; weak D call: TRBD2 (5 bases). The germline V gene encodes CDR1 SGHNT and CDR2 YYREEE (reference sequence). The CDR3 covers 14 residues. V was trimmed by 5 bases and J by 5 bases, leaving 16 bases between them. The complete variable domain, with remaining parts taken from reference TRBV5-4 and TRBJ2-5, reads ETGVTQSPTHLIKTRGQQVTLRCSSQSGHNTVSWYQQALGQGPQFIFQYYREEENGRGNFPPRFSGLQFPNYSSELNVNALELDDSALYLCASRVGGSWETQYFGPGTRLLVL.